This T cell receptor (beta chain) was sequenced in a study of T cells in Graves' hyperthyroidism and ophthalmopathy. Overall study findings and caveats: Onset of ophthalmopathy came a median roughly 6 months after the model predicted it. Expanded thyroid clonotypes (above 0.001) were mostly also found in blood.

Newly diagnosed patients aged 18 to 65 had hyperthyroidism of under 2 months' duration. Diagnoses were made from clinical symptoms, serum measures (thyroxine and TRAb), thyroid ultrasound and orbital computed tomography. A note on this clonotype: As yet, its antigen is unknown.

The germline CDR1 and CDR2 sequences are LNHDA and SQIVND (reference sequence). V lost 4 bases, J lost 9 bases, and 9 bases stayed unmatched. The CDR3 contains 17 residues. Regions amplified from RNA transcripts were the TCR beta CDR3 regions. The HTBI primer set was used in a first-round RT-PCR of the TCR CDR3. TCRdb analysed the multiplex PCR reads with MiXCR anew, one entry per CDR3 protein. The table lists fewer than 350,000 distinct CDR3 sequences, 21% of them singletons, with about 50% in the top ten. The sequencing input was blood. The chain couples TRBV19 to TRBJ2-1; TRBD2 matches 16 bases. The source is a woman between 50 and 59 years old with Graves' hyperthyroidism. CDR3 sequence: CASSNTPGLAGGTEQFF. For the CDR3, the DNA is TGTGCCAGTAGTAATACCCCGGGACTAGCGGGGGGGACTGAGCAGTTCTTC.